The present T cell receptor beta chain was sequenced within a study of shared clonotypes between healthy human individuals. On this clone: Antigen unknown.

Measured with immunoSEQ multiplex PCR; TCRdb has only the in-frame clones, and not every one. The repertoire holds over 700,000 clones, with roughly 72% as singletons. Findings of the study overall: Rarefaction showed sorted-subset sequencing was incomplete despite large depth. The diversity represented, both genetic and in exposure history, was limited by few donors.

Sequencing was performed on memory CD4+ T cells sorted from blood. Subset described: CD45RA-negative fraction. The clonotype was recovered from a woman aged 25 to 39 in good health.

The CDR3 DNA sequence: TGTGCCAGCTCACCACGGTATAATGCCGGGGAGCTGTTTTTT. Translating it yields CASSPRYNAGELFF. The gene calls are TRBV18 and TRBJ2-2; no clear D. The CDR3 consists of 14 residues. CDR1 and CDR2 (germline): KGHSH, LQKENI. The V end was cut by 1 base, the J end by 6 bases, with 9 bases between.